The T cell receptor (beta chain) described here comes from a study of shared clonotypes between healthy human individuals. Germline CDR1 reads LNHDA; CDR2 reads SQIVND (reference sequence). V was shortened by 10 bases and J by 5 bases, with 18 bases between the two germline ends. The CDR3 covers 13 residues. Profiled with immunoSEQ multiplex PCR; TCRdb holds only in-frame clones, not every one. Counted here are some 1,900,000 clones, roughly 94% occurring once; the ten biggest clones make up 1% to 1.5%. The naive CD8 fraction comprised CD45RO-negative cells positively selected for CCR7 and excluded terminally differentiated effector memory CD45RA+ cells.

The chain carries TRBV19 and TRBJ2-7; TRBD2 is a possible D gene (5 bases). The sequenced sample consisted of naive CD8+ T cells sorted from blood. The TCR comes from a young man in good health. CDR3 nucleotides: TGTGCCACCCGGCCCCCCCAGCGGAACGAGCAGTACTTC. Translated, it gives CATRPPQRNEQYF. Variable domain in full (rest from reference TRBV19 and TRBJ2-7): DGGITQSPKYLFRKEGQNVTLSCEQNLNHDAMYWYRQDPGQGLRLIYYSQIVNDFQKGDIAEGYSVSREKKESFPLTVTSAQKNPTAFYLCATRPPQRNEQYFGPGTRLTVT.